The 20 T cell receptor beta chains in this list originate from one sample, sequenced in a study of blood T cell repertoires in COVID-19. Measured with immunoSEQ multiplex PCR; TCRdb has only the in-frame clones, and not every one. The sample yields fewer than 250,000 clones, approximately 88% seen once. The sequenced material came from PBMCs or T cells enriched from blood (not recorded which). These receptors originate from a woman aged 30 to 39 who had been exposed to COVID-19.

CDR3 sequence (DNA): TGCAGCGCTGAGGGACAGGGGATTACTGAAGCTTTCTTT. Translated: CSAEGQGITEAFF. This rearrangement joins TRBV29-1 to TRBJ1-1, with 10 bases matching TRBD1. Germline V lookup: CDR1 SQVTM, CDR2 ANQGSEA. This CDR3 has 13 amino acids. V lost 7 bases to trimming and J lost 5 bases; unmatched junction nucleotides: 7.

V is TRBV29-1 and J is TRBJ2-7; TRBD2 might be the D (6 bases). Trimming removed 3 bases at V and 3 bases at J, with 12 bases between. The CDR3 length is 13 residues. Germline V gene data show CDR1 as SQVTM and CDR2 as ANQGSEA. CDR3 coding DNA: TGCAGCGTTGAGACGGGAGAAGGCTACGAGCAGTACTTC. Translation: CSVETGEGYEQYF.

The rearrangement uses TRBV23-1 and TRBJ2-1, with D unresolved. TRBV23-1 is reported as an ORF; its role is uncertain. V lost 0 bases and J 6 bases, leaving 3 bases between the germline ends. CDR3 size: 12 residues. CDR3 coding DNA: TGCGCCAGCAGTCAATCCCTCAATGAGCAGTTCTTC. Translating gives CASSQSLNEQFF.

The chain is built from TRBV27 and TRBJ2-7; TRBD2 agrees at 8 bases. The CDR3 spans 16 residues. Germline values: CDR1 MNHEY, CDR2 SMNVEV (reference sequence). V gave up 5 bases and J gave up 5 bases; unmatched junction bases: 14. The DNA of the CDR3 is TGTGCCAGCAGTCCCCCCTTTGGCGGGAGGCCACACGAGCAGTACTTC. Its protein is CASSPPFGGRPHEQYF.

The chain combines TRBV30 with TRBJ1-4; TRBD1 is a possible D gene (5 bases). Germline lookup yields CDR1 GTSNPN and CDR2 SVGIG (reference sequence). Trimming took 3 bases from V and 7 from J, leaving 15 bases between them. The CDR3 contains 14 residues. DNA of the CDR3: TGTGCCTGGAGCGGCGGGGGAGAGGGTGAAAAACTGTTTTTT. Translated: CAWSGGGEGEKLFF.

This chain links TRBV14 with TRBJ2-7, with a weak D call TRBD2 (5 bases). Per the germline V gene, CDR1 is SGHDN and CDR2 is FVKESK. V shed 4 bases and J shed 0 bases, with 7 bases lying between them. The CDR3 is made up of 13 amino acids. CDR3 bases: TGTGCCAGCAGCCGAGCGGTCTCCTACGAGCAGTACTTC. Protein: CASSRAVSYEQYF. The whole variable domain, remainder taken from reference TRBV14 and TRBJ2-7, is EAGVTQFPSHSVIEKGQTVTLRCDPISGHDNLYWYRRVMGKEIKFLLHFVKESKQDESGMPNNRFLAERTGGTYSTLKVQPAELEDSGVYFCASSRAVSYEQYFGPGTRLTVT.

V is TRBV19 and J is TRBJ1-5, with D unclear. The germline CDR1 and CDR2 sequences are LNHDA and SQIVND (reference sequence). Trimming shortened V by 1 base and J by 2 bases, and 12 bases separated the two germline ends. This CDR3 has 16 amino acids. The CDR3: CASSIAGGVGNQPQHF. In nucleotides, the CDR3 is TGTGCCAGTAGTATAGCAGGAGGTGTTGGCAATCAGCCCCAGCATTTT. Drawing the rest from reference TRBV19 and TRBJ1-5, the complete variable domain is DGGITQSPKYLFRKEGQNVTLSCEQNLNHDAMYWYRQDPGQGLRLIYYSQIVNDFQKGDIAEGYSVSREKKESFPLTVTSAQKNPTAFYLCASSIAGGVGNQPQHFGDGTRLSIL.

This clone was picked up one time. Here the CDR3 DNA reads TGTGCCAGCAGCCCGACAGGGGGCTCGGCCGGGGAGCTGTTTTTT. This encodes CASSPTGGSAGELFF. The chain links TRBV9 to TRBJ2-2; 10 bases align to TRBD1. V lost 4 bases and J lost 6; bases outside the gene matches: 6. This CDR3 is 15 amino acids long. Germline lookup yields CDR1 SGDLS and CDR2 YYNGEE.

This chain connects TRBV6-5 to TRBJ2-7; tentative D call: TRBD1 (5 bases). CDR3 length: 15 residues. Germline V lookup: CDR1 MNHEY, CDR2 SVGAGI. V dropped 2 bases and J dropped 2 bases, with 13 bases sitting between them. The CDR3 spells CASSYLDSDAYEQYF. The CDR3 nucleotides read TGTGCCAGCAGTTACCTTGACAGCGACGCCTACGAGCAGTACTTC.

The chain uses TRBV4-1 and TRBJ2-7, with TRBD2 matching over 11 bases. This CDR3 contains 16 residues. Trimming took 2 bases from V and 1 from J; bases not matched to a gene: 4. CDR1 and CDR2 from the germline V gene are MGHRA and YSYEKL. The CDR3 DNA reads TGCGCCAGCAGCCAACCCGGGACTAGCGGATCCTACGAGCAGTACTTC. Protein: CASSQPGTSGSYEQYF.

This chain's CDR3 is CASSQDLKYTGELFF. In nucleotides, the CDR3 is TGTGCCAGCAGCCAAGATTTAAAATACACCGGGGAGCTGTTTTTT. V gene TRBV14 combines with J gene TRBJ2-2; no clear D. Germline values: CDR1 SGHDN, CDR2 FVKESK. Trimming stripped 0 bases from V and 3 bases from J, with 8 bases between. The CDR3 has 15 residues.

This sequence joins TRBV9 and TRBJ1-1; 9 bases match TRBD1. The V gene's germline CDR1 is SGDLS and CDR2 YYNGEE. V shed 1 base, J shed 1 base, and the junction held 2 bases outside the gene matches. CDR3 size: 15 residues. The CDR3 loop is CASSVTGGQNTEAFF. The CDR3 DNA sequence: TGTGCCAGCAGCGTAACAGGGGGCCAGAACACTGAAGCTTTCTTT. Combining the CDR3 with reference TRBV9 and TRBJ1-1 gives the whole variable domain DSGVTQTPKHLITATGQRVTLRCSPRSGDLSVYWYQQSLDQGLQFLIQYYNGEERAKGNILERFSAQQFPDLHSELNLSSLELGDSALYFCASSVTGGQNTEAFFGQGTRLTVV.

The V and J genes are TRBV13 and TRBJ2-7; tentatively, D is TRBD2 (5 bases). CDR1 is PRHDT, CDR2 FYEKMQ, per germline (reference sequence). The V end was cut by 2 bases, the J end by 3 bases, with 8 bases between. The CDR3 extends over 13 amino acids. The CDR3 DNA is TGTGCCAGCAGCTTACAGAGGGACTACGAGCAGTACTTC. Its protein product is CASSLQRDYEQYF.

V gene TRBV27 combines with J gene TRBJ2-1, with 12 bases matching TRBD2. The CDR3 runs 15 residues. Trimming took 6 bases from V and 7 from J; bases not matched to a gene: 7. Germline V gene data show CDR1 as MNHEY and CDR2 as SMNVEV (reference sequence). The CDR3, as DNA: TGTGCCAGCAGAAGACTAGCGGGAGAGGGAAATGAGCAGTTCTTC. It specifies CASRRLAGEGNEQFF.

A single count supports this clone. The V call is TRBV25-1, the J call TRBJ1-4; D gene ambiguous. V was cut by 3 bases and J by 8 bases, with 16 bases left in between. Germline CDR1 reads MGHDK; CDR2 reads SYGVNS. There are 15 residues in the CDR3. The CDR3 sequence: CASSDQPLGREKLFF. CDR3 DNA: TGTGCCAGCAGTGACCAGCCCCTAGGAAGGGAAAAACTGTTTTTT.

V gene TRBV6-2 or TRBV6-3 combines with J gene TRBJ1-5; 8 bases fit TRBD1. The CDR3 is 15 amino acids. With V trimmed by 6 bases and J by 3 bases, 7 bases remained unmatched. Germline V CDR1 and CDR2: MNHEY, SVGEGT. The CDR3 sequence is CASSLTGGFNQPQHF. The CDR3, as DNA: TGTGCCAGCAGCTTAACAGGGGGTTTCAATCAGCCCCAGCATTTT.

V usage is TRBV5-1 and J usage is TRBJ1-6, with 9 positions matching TRBD1. Germline assignment: CDR1 SGHRS and CDR2 YFSETQ. The trim removed 4 bases at V and 7 bases at J, leaving 3 bases unmatched. The CDR3 consists of 14 residues. CDR3 residues: CASSPGQGNSPLHF. In nucleotides, the CDR3 is TGCGCCAGCAGCCCAGGACAGGGGAATTCACCCCTCCACTTT. Supplemented by reference TRBV5-1 and TRBJ1-6, the full variable domain reads KAGVTQTPRYLIKTRGQQVTLSCSPISGHRSVSWYQQTPGQGLQFLFEYFSETQRNKGNFPGRFSGRQFSNSRSEMNVSTLELGDSALYLCASSPGQGNSPLHFGNGTRLTVT.

This clone has a handful of counts. The V call is TRBV7-6, the J call TRBJ2-1, with 8 positions matching TRBD2. The V segment lost 5 bases and the J segment 0 bases; nucleotides outside the gene matches: 6. The CDR3 is made up of 16 amino acids. CDR1 and CDR2 (germline): SGHVS, FNYEAQ. CDR3 DNA: TGTGCCAGCAGCCCTCTAGCGGGCAGCTCCTACAATGAGCAGTTCTTC. Amino acid sequence: CASSPLAGSSYNEQFF. Complete variable domain (other parts from reference TRBV7-6 and TRBJ2-1): GAGVSQSPRYKVTKRGQDVALRCDPISGHVSLYWYRQALGQGPEFLTYFNYEAQQDKSGLPNDRFSAERPEGSISTLTIQRTEQRDSAMYRCASSPLAGSSYNEQFFGPGTRLTVL.

The chain recombines TRBV9 with TRBJ1-6; no clear D gene. In germline, CDR1 is SGDLS, CDR2 YYNGEE. Trimming pared 0 bases from V and 9 bases from J, leaving 13 bases between. CDR3 length: 15 residues. CDR3 coding DNA: TGTGCCAGCAGCGTAGATGTTGATGCGGGTTCACCCCTCCACTTT. Translated: CASSVDVDAGSPLHF.

J is TRBJ1-1 and V is TRBV4-1; D remains unclear. CDR3 length equals 13 residues. The V gene's germline CDR1 is MGHRA and CDR2 YSYEKL. Deletions cut 3 bases from V and 1 base from J, with 6 bases between. CDR3 loop: CASSQRENTEAFF. The CDR3 region has the DNA TGCGCCAGCAGCCAGAGGGAGAACACTGAAGCTTTCTTT.